Reported below is one T cell receptor beta chain. The TCRbeta library incorporated unique molecular identifiers. TCRdb reprocessed the PCR reads with MiXCR, giving one entry per CDR3 protein. The sample contains roughly 610,000 distinct CDR3 sequences, roughly 10% of which appear only once. The CDR3 is made up of 12 amino acids. The V and J ends lost 6 bases and 6 bases respectively, with 12 bases between them. CDR1 and CDR2 from the germline V gene are SEHNR and FQNEAQ (reference sequence). This sample was included in a study of T-cell reconstitution after alpha-beta-depleted transplantation in children.

The chain employs TRBV7-9 and TRBJ2-7; the D gene is possibly TRBD2 (6 bases). The source was PBMCs from the stem cell graft donor, collected from the stem cell graft. This TCR was sampled from a human donor who donated a stem cell graft to a child with acute myeloid leukemia. The CDR3: CASRFSEGEQYF. The CDR3 bases are TGTGCCAGCAGATTCTCGGAGGGCGAGCAGTACTTC. The entire variable domain, with the rest obtained from reference TRBV7-9 and TRBJ2-7, is as follows: DTGVSQNPRHKITKRGQNVTFRCDPISEHNRLYWYRQTLGQGPEFLTYFQNEAQLEKSRLLSDRFSAERPKGSFSTLEIQRTEQGDSAMYLCASRFSEGEQYFGPGTRLTVT.